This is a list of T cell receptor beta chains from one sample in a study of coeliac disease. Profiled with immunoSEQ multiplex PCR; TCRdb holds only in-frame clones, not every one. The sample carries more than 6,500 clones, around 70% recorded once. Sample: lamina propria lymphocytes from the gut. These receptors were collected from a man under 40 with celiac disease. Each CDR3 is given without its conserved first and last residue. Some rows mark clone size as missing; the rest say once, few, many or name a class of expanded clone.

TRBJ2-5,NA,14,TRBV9,ASSVGPGLGGETQY
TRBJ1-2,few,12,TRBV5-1,ASSLPGQTYGYT
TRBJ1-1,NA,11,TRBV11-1,ASSLAGYTKAF
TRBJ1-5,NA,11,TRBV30,AWSLDSNQPQH
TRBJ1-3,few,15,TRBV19,ASSIGFGTVSGNTIY
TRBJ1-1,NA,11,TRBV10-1,ASSGQGSTKAF
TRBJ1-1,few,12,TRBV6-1,ASSEGSRGPKAF
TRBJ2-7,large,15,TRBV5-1,ASSLVQGPVFPGEQY
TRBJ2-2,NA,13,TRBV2,ASSGQGSSTGELF
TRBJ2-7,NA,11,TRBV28,ASSLDRRYEQY
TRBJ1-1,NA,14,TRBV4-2,ASSQGGTGTNTKAF
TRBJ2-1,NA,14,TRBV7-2,ASKPLAGAAYNEQF
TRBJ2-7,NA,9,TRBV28,ASLSSYEQY
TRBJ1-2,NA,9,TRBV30,AWKGGLGYT
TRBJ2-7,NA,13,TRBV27,ASSPRDRGRYEQY
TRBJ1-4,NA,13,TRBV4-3,ASSQDNRGDEKLF
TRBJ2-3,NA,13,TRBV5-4,ASSQLAGSTDTQY
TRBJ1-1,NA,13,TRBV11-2,ASSLVFQINTEAF
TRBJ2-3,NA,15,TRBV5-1,ASSLAPSGRAADTQY
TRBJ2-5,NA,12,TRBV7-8,ASSQGTFQETQY
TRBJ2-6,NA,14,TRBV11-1,ASSLSVNSGANVLT
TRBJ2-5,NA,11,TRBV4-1,ASSQNSQETQY
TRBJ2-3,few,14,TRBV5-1,ASSAGQSLYTDTQY
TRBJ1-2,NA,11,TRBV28,ASSPRFNYGYT
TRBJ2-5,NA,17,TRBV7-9,ASSLGVGSARAKKETQY
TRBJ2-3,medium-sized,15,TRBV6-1,ASSEWGSGTSTDTQY
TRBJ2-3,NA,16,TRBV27,ASSFSPWGSGGGDTQY
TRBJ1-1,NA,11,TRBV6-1,ASSEQGHTEAF